Listed here are 19 T cell receptor beta chains from one sample, sequenced in a study of technical replicates of blood from a few donors. The assay was immunoSEQ multiplex PCR, and TCRdb's table has in-frame clones only and misses some. This table has around 84,000 clones, about 97% appearing once. Sequences were obtained from T cells isolated from PBMCs. These receptor sequences come from a human donor in good health.

V and J are TRBV19 and TRBJ1-3; D not resolved. CDR3 length equals 14 residues. Germline assignment: CDR1 LNHDA and CDR2 SQIVND (reference sequence). V lost 3 bases and J 0 bases, leaving 6 bases between the germline ends. The CDR3 reads CASSMGSSGNTIYF. For the CDR3, the DNA is TGTGCCAGTAGTATGGGGAGCTCTGGAAACACCATATATTTT.

Only one count was recorded for this clone. The CDR3 DNA reads as TGTGCCAGCAGCTCGGGACTAGCGGGGTCTGAGCAGTTCTTC. Translating it yields CASSSGLAGSEQFF. The rearrangement joins TRBV7-6 to TRBJ2-1, with TRBD2 identical over 13 bases. The CDR3 length is 14 residues. V lost 4 bases to trimming and J lost 9 bases; unmatched junction nucleotides: 3. Per the germline V gene, CDR1 is SGHVS and CDR2 is FNYEAQ.

The CDR3 DNA reads TGTGCCAGCAGCGTAGCCGATCACCGGGACGGAGGGGCGGATACGCAGTATTTT. It encodes CASSVADHRDGGADTQYF. This chain joins TRBV9 and TRBJ2-3; D may be TRBD2 (6 bases). Trimming took off 0 bases at V and 6 bases at J, with 23 bases between the two ends. Germline V gene sequence: CDR1 SGDLS, CDR2 YYNGEE. The CDR3 sequence is 18 residues long.

This clone was counted once. V and J are TRBV28 and TRBJ2-1, with TRBD2 identical over 8 bases. The CDR3 is made up of 14 amino acids. With 7 bases clipped from V and 15 bases from J, the junction kept 17 bases outside the gene matches. The germline gives CDR1 MDHEN, CDR2 SYDVKM. The CDR3 region is CASTTSGPETLGFF. The CDR3 DNA follows: TGTGCCAGCACAACTAGCGGTCCTGAGACCTTGGGGTTCTTC.

The V call is TRBV30, the J call TRBJ2-7, with 9 bases matching TRBD1. Germline CDR1 is GTSNPN and CDR2 is SVGIG (reference sequence). J was trimmed by 2 bases and V by 5 bases; bases with no gene match: 4. There are 13 residues in the CDR3. This CDR3 reads CAWDGTGTYEQYF. The CDR3, as DNA: TGTGCCTGGGACGGGACAGGGACCTACGAGCAGTACTTC.

This clone was observed once. This rearrangement joins TRBV2 to TRBJ1-1, with a possible D match to TRBD1 (5 bases). Germline-derived CDR1 and CDR2 are SNHLY and FYNNEI. The CDR3 is 12 amino acids. V dropped 7 bases and J dropped 3 bases, with 9 bases sitting between them. CDR3 DNA sequence: TGTGCCAGCAAAGCCAGGGACACTGAAGCTTTCTTT. The encoded protein is CASKARDTEAFF.

The genes are TRBV7-9 and TRBJ1-5; the D gene is possibly TRBD1 (5 bases). V shed 0 bases and J shed 7 bases, with 13 bases lying between them. CDR3 length: 15 amino acids. The germline V gene encodes CDR1 SEHNR and CDR2 FQNEAQ (reference sequence). In nucleotides, the CDR3 is TGTGCCAGCAGCTTAGCGGAGGGCCGGGGGCAGCCCCAGCATTTT. Protein sequence: CASSLAEGRGQPQHF.

The table lists this clone with a count of one. The chain couples TRBV5-1 to TRBJ2-7, with TRBD2 as a possible D gene (5 bases). The CDR3 is 14 residues long. V lost 1 base and J lost 5, with 13 bases in between. CDR1 is SGHRS, CDR2 YFSETQ, per germline. This chain's CDR3 is CASSLSALGDEQYF. As DNA, the CDR3 is TGCGCCAGCAGCTTGTCGGCTTTGGGAGACGAGCAGTACTTC.

The CDR3 DNA reads as TGTGCCAGTCCTTCCGTAGGCTACACCTTC. Its protein is CASPSVGYTF. This rearrangement joins TRBV9 to TRBJ1-2, with no clear D. V dropped 8 bases and J dropped 8 bases, with 10 bases sitting between them. The CDR3 contains 10 residues. Germline assignment: CDR1 SGDLS and CDR2 YYNGEE.

CDR3 protein: CASSPTFAGGGMAEAFF. In nucleotides, the CDR3 is TGTGCCAGCTCACCAACCTTCGCGGGTGGCGGCATGGCTGAAGCTTTCTTT. J is TRBJ1-1 and V is TRBV18; no reliable D call. CDR3 length: 17 residues. The germline V gene encodes CDR1 KGHSH and CDR2 LQKENI. V was shortened by 2 bases and J by 6 bases, with 22 bases between the two germline ends.

The rearrangement joins TRBV2 to TRBJ2-4; tentative D call: TRBD2 (5 bases). Germline CDR1 reads SNHLY; CDR2 reads FYNNEI. Trimming stripped 6 bases from V and 0 bases from J, with 15 bases between. The CDR3 extends over 16 amino acids. Here the CDR3 reads CASRPRGEEAKNIQYF. The DNA for the CDR3 is TGTGCCAGCAGGCCACGGGGTGAAGAAGCCAAAAACATTCAGTACTTC. The full variable domain, with the rest looked up from reference TRBV2 and TRBJ2-4, is EPEVTQTPSHQVTQMGQEVILRCVPISNHLYFYWYRQILGQKVEFLVSFYNNEISEKSEIFDDQFSVERPDGSNFTLKIRSTKLEDSAMYFCASRPRGEEAKNIQYFGAGTRLSVL.

In its sample, this clone was seen once. The chain is built from TRBV2 and TRBJ2-7, with a weak D call TRBD1 (5 bases). Deletions cut 6 bases from V and 2 bases from J, with 11 bases between. The germline V gene has CDR1 SNHLY and CDR2 FYNNEI. This CDR3 has 13 residues. CDR3 DNA: TGTGCCAGCAGCCGGACACCTCCCTACGAGCAGTACTTC. Its translation: CASSRTPPYEQYF.

Here the CDR3 reads CASSPTGFSTDTQYF. The CDR3 DNA reads as TGTGCCAGCAGCCCGACAGGGTTTAGCACAGATACGCAGTATTTT. The V gene is TRBV7-9, the J gene TRBJ2-3; 7 nucleotides agree with TRBD1. The CDR3 runs to 15 residues. Trimming took 5 bases from V and 0 from J; bases not matched to a gene: 5. Germline CDR1 and CDR2: SEHNR and FQNEAQ (reference sequence).

The J gene is TRBJ2-3, the V gene TRBV29-1; 11 bases align to TRBD2. The germline CDR1 and CDR2 sequences are SQVTM and ANQGSEA. The CDR3 extends over 15 amino acids. The J segment lost 2 bases and the V segment lost 3 bases, leaving 4 bases of the junction unmatched. The CDR3 DNA sequence: TGCAGCGTTGAGTCTAGCGGGGGGTCCACAGATACGCAGTATTTT. Its protein is CSVESSGGSTDTQYF.

The CDR3 DNA follows: TGTGCCAGCAGTTTCGAGGGTGGACGGGCCGCCCCAAATACCGGGGTACAGTTCTTC. Translating it yields CASSFEGGRAAPNTGVQFF. The chain recombines TRBV27 with TRBJ2-1; possibly TRBD2 for D (5 bases). Germline CDR1 and CDR2: MNHEY and SMNVEV (reference sequence). The CDR3 covers 19 residues. The V gene lost 3 bases and the J gene lost 13 bases, with 34 bases spanning the gap.

The V call is TRBV9, the J call TRBJ2-3; D is perhaps TRBD2 (5 bases). Between the trimmed V and J ends, which lost 0 bases and 6 bases, there was a span of 20 bases. From germline, CDR1 is SGDLS and CDR2 YYNGEE. The CDR3 extends over 17 amino acids. In DNA form, the CDR3 reads TGTGCCAGCAGCGTAGCACTAGGACTCCTGGTATCGGATACGCAGTATTTT. The encoded protein is CASSVALGLLVSDTQYF.

This clone showed up just once. The chain carries TRBV5-1 and TRBJ1-6; D is uncertain. Trimming took off 0 bases at V and 6 bases at J, with 10 bases between the two ends. In germline, CDR1 is SGHRS, CDR2 YFSETQ. The CDR3 is 15 amino acids. The CDR3 DNA is TGCGCCAGCAGCTTGGCCCCTGGCATTAATTCACCCCTCCACTTT. It yields the protein CASSLAPGINSPLHF.

V is TRBV5-4 and J is TRBJ2-1; unclear D gene. This CDR3 contains 13 residues. V was shortened by 3 bases and J by 7 bases, with 11 bases between the two germline ends. Germline V lookup: CDR1 SGHNT, CDR2 YYREEE (reference sequence). CDR3 nucleotide sequence: TGTGCCAGCAGCTCGGGTGAATCAAATGAGCAGTTCTTC. This sequence encodes CASSSGESNEQFF. The full variable domain, its missing parts supplied by reference TRBV5-4 and TRBJ2-1, is ETGVTQSPTHLIKTRGQQVTLRCSSQSGHNTVSWYQQALGQGPQFIFQYYREEENGRGNFPPRFSGLQFPNYSSELNVNALELDDSALYLCASSSGESNEQFFGPGTRLTVL.

The count of this clone is one. The chain recombines TRBV28 with TRBJ1-4; D remains unclear. Germline values: CDR1 MDHEN, CDR2 SYDVKM. The length of the CDR3 is 12 residues. Deletions cut 8 bases from V and 3 bases from J, with 7 bases between. The DNA for the CDR3 is TGTGCCAGCTCCCGGTCTAATGAAAAACTGTTTTTT. This sequence encodes CASSRSNEKLFF. Supplemented by reference TRBV28 and TRBJ1-4, the full variable domain reads DVKVTQSSRYLVKRTGEKVFLECVQDMDHENMFWYRQDPGLGLRLIYFSYDVKMKEKGDIPEGYSVSREKKERFSLILESASTNQTSMYLCASSRSNEKLFFGSGTQLSVL.